Presented here are 15 T cell receptor beta chains from one specimen sequenced in a study of blood T cell repertoires in COVID-19. Libraries were prepared by immunoSEQ multiplex PCR; TCRdb keeps only in-frame clonotypes and omits some of them. Counted here are about 670,000 clones, around 90% occurring once; the ten biggest clones make up more than 0.25%. Sequenced: peripheral blood. These receptors were obtained from a young woman with acute or convalescent COVID-19.

CDR3 nucleotides: TGTGCCAGCAGTGAAGGGGGGCTCCACACAGATACGCAGTATTTT. Its translation: CASSEGGLHTDTQYF. This chain joins TRBV6-1 and TRBJ2-3, with a possible D match to TRBD1 (6 bases). CDR3 length: 15 residues. V gave up 1 base and J gave up 2 bases, with 10 bases separating them. The germline V gene has CDR1 MNHNS and CDR2 SASEGT.

V and J are TRBV28 and TRBJ1-2; 7 bases match TRBD1. With 2 bases clipped from V and 0 bases from J, the junction kept 9 bases outside the gene matches. CDR1 MDHEN and CDR2 SYDVKM come from the germline V gene. This CDR3 spans 17 amino acids. CDR3 region: CASSLIAGGRANYGYTF. The CDR3 nucleotides read TGTGCCAGCAGTTTAATTGCAGGGGGAAGAGCTAACTATGGCTACACCTTC.

The rearrangement joins TRBV20-1 to TRBJ2-1; 8 bases fit TRBD2. Germline CDR1 reads DFQATT; CDR2 reads SNEGSKA (reference sequence). This CDR3 contains 18 residues. The ends lost 3 bases at V and 0 bases at J; junction bases unmatched: 13. CDR3 sequence reads: CSASPSLAGLSSYNEQFF. The CDR3 nucleotides read TGCAGTGCTAGTCCTTCGCTAGCGGGTCTGAGCTCCTACAATGAGCAGTTCTTC.

This chain connects TRBV7-8 to TRBJ1-5; TRBD1 aligns across 8 bases. V trimming: 0 bases; J trimming: 0 bases; junction bases outside the gene matches: 4. The CDR3 totals 17 residues. The germline V gene encodes CDR1 SGHVS and CDR2 FQNEAQ. Here the CDR3 DNA reads TGTGCCAGCAGCTTAGCAGGGACAGGCGATAGCAATCAGCCCCAGCATTTT. Amino acid sequence: CASSLAGTGDSNQPQHF.

This clone has only one observation. The gene calls are TRBV18 and TRBJ1-1, with 9 bases identical to TRBD1. With V trimmed by 3 bases and J by 6 bases, 17 bases remained unmatched. CDR1 is KGHSH, CDR2 LQKENI, per germline. CDR3 length equals 18 residues. CDR3 nucleotide sequence: TGTGCCAGCTCACCGATCCCGGGACAGGGAGTTAGGGGCTCTGAAGCTTTCTTT. The encoded protein is CASSPIPGQGVRGSEAFF.

This clone was observed a handful of times. This chain uses TRBV4-3 with TRBJ1-2; 9 bases are shared with TRBD1. The CDR3 is 15 residues long. Germline V lookup: CDR1 LGHNA, CDR2 YSLEER. J lost 2 bases, V lost 1 base, and 2 bases had no gene match. The DNA for the CDR3 is TGCGCCAGCAGCCAAGTTGGACAGGGGAACTATGGCTACACCTTC. Translation: CASSQVGQGNYGYTF.

V and J are TRBV5-1 and TRBJ2-4; 11 bases fit TRBD2. This CDR3 comprises 18 residues. V was pared by 7 bases and J by 7 bases, with 19 bases of the junction left unmatched. CDR1 and CDR2 (germline): SGHRS, YFSETQ. This chain's CDR3 is CASAPGGLAERSRNIQYF. Written as DNA, the CDR3 is TGCGCCAGCGCCCCGGGGGGACTAGCGGAACGCTCGAGGAACATTCAGTACTTC.

The J gene is TRBJ1-2, the V gene TRBV29-1; D is ambiguous. V lost 2 bases to trimming and J lost 8 bases, with 12 bases between them. Germline V gives CDR1 SQVTM, CDR2 ANQGSEA. This CDR3 has 12 amino acids. This CDR3 is CSVESRVEGYTF. As DNA, the CDR3 is TGCAGCGTTGAAAGCCGGGTCGAGGGCTACACCTTC.

The chain links TRBV6-1 to TRBJ1-2; D not certain. Germline assignment: CDR1 MNHNS and CDR2 SASEGT. The V gene lost 2 bases and the J gene lost 11 bases, with 9 bases spanning the gap. The CDR3 runs 11 residues. As DNA, the CDR3 is TGTGCCAGCAGTGAACTCCGAGAGTACACCTTC. As protein: CASSELREYTF.

This clone was seen a handful of times. The chain links TRBV6-1 to TRBJ2-2; a weak D match, TRBD2 (6 bases). CDR1 is MNHNS and CDR2 is SASEGT in the germline V gene. The CDR3 has 15 amino acids. Trimming removed 2 bases from V and 6 bases from J, with 13 bases in between. DNA for the CDR3: TGTGCCAGCAGTGAACTGCGGGGCGGTTCCGGGGAGCTGTTTTTT. Protein sequence: CASSELRGGSGELFF.

CDR3 protein: CASSPHRAGGYTF. The CDR3 DNA sequence: TGTGCCAGCAGTCCCCACAGGGCGGGTGGCTACACCTTC. The chain carries TRBV28 and TRBJ1-2, with a tentative D call TRBD1 (6 bases). Trimming cost V 5 bases and J 7 bases, with 14 bases left between them. The CDR3 has 13 residues. Germline loops: CDR1 MDHEN, CDR2 SYDVKM.

This clone was observed a handful of times. The V gene is TRBV19, the J gene TRBJ1-2; a weak D match, TRBD1 (5 bases). V was cut by 7 bases and J by 0 bases, with 6 bases left in between. The CDR3 covers 12 residues. The germline gives CDR1 LNHDA, CDR2 SQIVND (reference sequence). Here the CDR3 reads CASKTANYGYTF. The CDR3 bases are TGTGCCAGTAAGACAGCTAACTATGGCTACACCTTC.

The chain couples TRBV6-5 to TRBJ2-1; maybe TRBD2 (6 bases). This CDR3 region has 14 residues. Trimming cost V 5 bases and J 6 bases, with 14 bases left between them. Germline lookup yields CDR1 MNHEY and CDR2 SVGAGI. CDR3 bases: TGTGCCAGCAGTCGACTAGGGCAAATCAATGAGCAGTTCTTC. Protein: CASSRLGQINEQFF.

This chain links TRBV6-5 with TRBJ2-7; D possibly corresponds to TRBD1 (5 bases). CDR1 is MNHEY, CDR2 SVGAGI, per germline. The CDR3 is made up of 15 amino acids. V gave up 2 bases and J gave up 5 bases, with 16 bases separating them. The CDR3 loop is CASSYGAGIFHEQYF. Written as DNA, the CDR3 is TGTGCCAGCAGTTACGGGGCAGGGATATTCCACGAGCAGTACTTC.

The chain uses TRBV2 and TRBJ2-3; 12 nucleotides align to TRBD2. Unmatched junction bases numbered 4, after V lost 8 bases and J lost 4 bases. This CDR3 region has 14 residues. Per the germline V gene, CDR1 is SNHLY and CDR2 is FYNNEI. CDR3 sequence reads: CASSLAGGPDTQYF. CDR3 nucleotide sequence: TGTGCCAGCTCCCTAGCGGGGGGGCCAGATACGCAGTATTTT.